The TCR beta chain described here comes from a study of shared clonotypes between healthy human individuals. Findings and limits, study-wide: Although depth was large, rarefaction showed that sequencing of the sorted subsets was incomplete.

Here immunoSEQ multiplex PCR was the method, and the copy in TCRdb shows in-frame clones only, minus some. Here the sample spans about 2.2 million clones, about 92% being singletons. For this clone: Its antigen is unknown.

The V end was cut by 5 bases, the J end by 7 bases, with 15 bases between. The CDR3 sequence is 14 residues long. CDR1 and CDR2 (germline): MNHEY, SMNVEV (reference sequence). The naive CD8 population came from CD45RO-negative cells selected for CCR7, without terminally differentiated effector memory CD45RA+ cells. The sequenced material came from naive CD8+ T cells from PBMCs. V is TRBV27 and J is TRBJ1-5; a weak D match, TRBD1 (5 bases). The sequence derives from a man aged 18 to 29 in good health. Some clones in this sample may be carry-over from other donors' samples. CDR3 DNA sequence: TGTGCCAGCAGTCAAATGGGGGGTCGACAGCCCCAGCATTTT. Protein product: CASSQMGGRQPQHF.